This T cell receptor beta chain is drawn from a study of blood T cell repertoires in COVID-19. Study background: Donors in the United States, Italy and Spain gave samples during acute or convalescent COVID-19. From T cells, B-cell-depleted T cells, or PBMCs came the material, which was cDNA or gDNA.

Germline assignment: CDR1 MNHEY and CDR2 SMNVEV (reference sequence). This CDR3 is built from 13 residues. V lost 10 bases and J lost 9; bases outside the gene matches: 13. Source study methods: Reference gene primer amplification yielded estimated nucleated cell counts. Sequencing was performed with immunoSEQ multiplex PCR; in TCRdb, only in-frame clones are kept and a portion is missing. V, J and clone size are those of that table, while D and trimming were read from the DNA. The sample carries 310,000 or so clones, around 87% recorded once. V is TRBV27 and J is TRBJ1-2; 8 nucleotides match TRBD1. The TCR was taken from a woman in her forties or fifties with active or convalescent COVID-19. The specimen was peripheral blood. CDR3 amino acids: CATGKTGESSYTF. CDR3 DNA sequence: TGTGCCACCGGAAAGACAGGGGAGTCTAGCTACACCTTC.